This T cell receptor beta chain was identified in a study of T cell responses to AZD1222 COVID-19 vaccine. Assay used: immunoSEQ multiplex PCR; TCRdb lists only in-frame clones, some missing. The sample carries about 150,000 clones, approximately 93% recorded once. Trimming removed 2 bases from V and 5 bases from J, with 9 bases in between. CDR1 is GTSNPN, CDR2 SVGIG, per germline (reference sequence). The CDR3 is made up of 13 amino acids. The TCR sequence derives from an adult in good health. The rearrangement links TRBV30 to TRBJ2-2; D call uncertain. The source material was peripheral blood, sampled on day 0 of AZD1222 vaccination. The CDR3: CAWSTWRTGELFF. The CDR3 region has the DNA TGTGCCTGGAGTACTTGGCGGACCGGGGAGCTGTTTTTT. The full variable domain, rest sourced from reference TRBV30 and TRBJ2-2, is SQTIHQWPATLVQPVGSPLSLECTVEGTSNPNLYWYRQAAGRGLQLLFYSVGIGQISSEVPQNLSASRPQDRQFILSSKKLLLSDSGFYLCAWSTWRTGELFFGEGSRLTVL.